This T cell receptor (beta chain) was obtained from a study of STAT3 mutations in large granular lymphocyte leukemia. The study's findings and limits: At least one immunodominant TCR beta clonotype appeared in every T-cell large granular lymphocyte leukemia patient.

With respect to this clone: Its antigen is as yet unknown.

TCRbeta libraries averaged about 43,000 productive templates per sample. Sequenced by immunoSEQ multiplex PCR; TCRdb stores in-frame clones only, minus some. This sample has roughly 22,000 clones, with 94% found just once. The germline V gene encodes CDR1 ENHRY and CDR2 SYGVKD. The CDR3 contains 13 residues. V gave up 10 bases and J gave up 4 bases; unmatched junction bases: 9. This clonotype originated in a man in his forties with T-cell large granular lymphocyte leukemia. Some clones in this sample may be carry-over from other donors' samples. This sequence joins TRBV10-3 and TRBJ2-5; the match to TRBD1 covers 7 bases. The specimen sequenced was peripheral blood mononuclear cells. In DNA, the CDR3 is TGTGCCAGCGGACTGACAGGGATAGAGACCCAGTACTTC. Translated: CASGLTGIETQYF.